This T cell receptor (beta chain) was obtained from a study of graft-versus-host responses after intestinal transplantation. The V and J ends lost 1 base and 6 bases respectively, with 25 bases between them. CDR1 SGHVS and CDR2 FNYEAQ come from the germline V gene. CDR3 length: 19 residues. Sequenced by immunoSEQ multiplex PCR; TCRdb stores in-frame clones only, minus some. The sample has about 25,000 clones; approximately 83% are singletons. The chain joins TRBV7-6 to TRBJ2-1; D possibly corresponds to TRBD1 (5 bases). This clonotype originated in a human patient who received an intestinal transplant, so some T cells may come from the graft donor. This material consisted of PBMCs, taken roughly 68 weeks after intestinal transplant. The DNA of the CDR3 is TGTGCCAGCAGCTTAGATTTTGTGTCAGGGCAGTTTAAGGCCAATGAGCAGTTCTTC. Translation: CASSLDFVSGQFKANEQFF. Combining the CDR3 with reference TRBV7-6 and TRBJ2-1 gives the whole variable domain GAGVSQSPRYKVTKRGQDVALRCDPISGHVSLYWYRQALGQGPEFLTYFNYEAQQDKSGLPNDRFSAERPEGSISTLTIQRTEQRDSAMYRCASSLDFVSGQFKANEQFFGPGTRLTVL.